This T cell receptor beta chain was captured by sequencing in a study of tumor-infiltrating lymphocytes in primary liver carcinoma. Study in general: Tumor staging was T1-T3 N0M0; sizes spanned about 4.2 to 11 cm across. Sample yields of productive TCRbeta reads, ranging from roughly 3.65 to 7.5 million, were similar across tissue types.

Comments on this clonotype: A junction boundary mismatches the germline segment, possibly from a read error.

Starting material for RNA and DNA co-extraction consisted of roughly 19-31 mg of unsorted bulk tissue. Sampling was performed at five separate regions of each tumor. TCR beta cDNA was made from 500 ng total RNA with a constant-region primer. ARM-PCR was slightly modified, and three nested multiplex PCR rounds with it gave rise to the TCR beta libraries. In the first two PCR rounds, TRBV1-TRBV30 forward primers were paired with a C-beta reverse primer, and each round lasted approximately 10 cycles. Each CDR3 protein is one row after TCRdb ran MiXCR on the multiplex PCR reads. The repertoire holds around 120,000 distinct CDR3 sequences, with 50% to 65% as singletons. The V gene's germline CDR1 is SNHLY and CDR2 FYNNEI. The CDR3 loop spans 12 amino acids.

The sequenced sample consisted of liver tumor tissue from sampling region 1. The subset: tumor region T1, superior pole. The rearrangement links TRBV2 to TRBJ2-7; D is perhaps TRBD1 or TRBD2 (5 bases each). This clonotype was obtained from an older woman with primary liver carcinoma and hepatitis B virus infection. In nucleotides, the CDR3 is TGTGCCAGAAGTAACGGGGCCTACGAGCAATACTTC. It translates to CARSNGAYEQYF.